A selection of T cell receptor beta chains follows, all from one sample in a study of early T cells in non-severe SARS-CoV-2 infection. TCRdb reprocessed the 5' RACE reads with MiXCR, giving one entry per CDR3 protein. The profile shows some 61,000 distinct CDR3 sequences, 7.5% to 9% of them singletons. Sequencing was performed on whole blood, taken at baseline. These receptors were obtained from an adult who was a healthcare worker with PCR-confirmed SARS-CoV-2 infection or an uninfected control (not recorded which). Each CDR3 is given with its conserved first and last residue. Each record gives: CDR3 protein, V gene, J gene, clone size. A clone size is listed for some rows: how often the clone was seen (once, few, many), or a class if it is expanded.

CASSFEGQGGTGELFF	TRBV11-2	TRBJ2-2	few
CASSIPPWRTGVTYEQYF	TRBV5-6	TRBJ2-7	NA
CASSEGATSYNEQFF	TRBV6-4	TRBJ2-1	NA
CASSHRPVMTNTQYF	TRBV14	TRBJ2-3	many
CASSYPGAYEQYF	TRBV7-9	TRBJ2-7	NA
CASSPPSGTYEQYF	TRBV11-2	TRBJ2-7	many
CSVEAGGYGYTF	TRBV29-1	TRBJ1-2	NA
CASSPARGGTGELFF	TRBV6-6	TRBJ2-2	NA
CASSELTGAGIAYNEQFF	TRBV6-1	TRBJ2-1	NA
CASSPRWRGNTGELFF	TRBV21-1	TRBJ2-2	few
CASSSLSGTGELFF	TRBV12-3/TRBV12-4	TRBJ2-2	NA
CASSIEGHPANYGYTF	TRBV19	TRBJ1-2	many
CASSQTGTAAYEQYF	TRBV4-1	TRBJ2-7	many
CASSSSWAGANVLTF	TRBV21-1	TRBJ2-6	many
CASSHRTSGGQETQYF	TRBV7-8	TRBJ2-5	few
CSATGARMDTQYF	TRBV20-1	TRBJ2-3	many
CASSERLVSTNEQFF	TRBV2	TRBJ2-1	few
CASSLVAGTKIAKNIQYF	TRBV7-6	TRBJ2-4	many
CASSPYPDSLPLYEQYF	TRBV11-2	TRBJ2-7	many
CSALDRDLYNEQFF	TRBV20-1	TRBJ2-1	many
CASSPRLDTQYF	TRBV13	TRBJ2-3	many
CASSPAHQTDQPQHF	TRBV7-2	TRBJ1-5	few
CASRFTGGPPDTQYF	TRBV10-2	TRBJ2-3	NA
CSALQTYNEQFF	TRBV20-1	TRBJ2-1	few
CSVRQGRTNSNQPQHF	TRBV29-1	TRBJ1-5	many
CASAGQGRYNEQFF	TRBV5-1	TRBJ2-1	few
CASSQGGPNTEAFF	TRBV4-1	TRBJ1-1	NA
CSVASGRAGEQFF	TRBV29-1	TRBJ2-1	many
CATSPPRETEAFF	TRBV15	TRBJ1-1	few
CASSMQGRGTEAFF	TRBV19	TRBJ1-1	few
CASSVPVTGGPHLNEQFF	TRBV9	TRBJ2-1	few
CASSSLTSGIETQYF	TRBV7-9	TRBJ2-5	NA
CSARAGLSSYNEQFF	TRBV20-1	TRBJ2-1	many
CASSLYRSNSPLHF	TRBV27	TRBJ1-6	many
CASSLHSNQPQHF	TRBV12-3/TRBV12-4	TRBJ1-5	NA
CASSPQTARGDTQYF	TRBV7-2	TRBJ2-3	many
CSARDGTSGRNNEQFF	TRBV20-1	TRBJ2-1	NA
CASSVVGQVTGELFF	TRBV6-1	TRBJ2-2	few
CASSLSTGANQPQHF	TRBV7-9	TRBJ1-5	many
CAWGTGSNYGYTF	TRBV30	TRBJ1-2	NA
CASSLRGPSYTDTQYF	TRBV5-1	TRBJ2-3	NA
CASSLGSGGPETQYF	TRBV3-1	TRBJ2-5	few
CSEAMASYEQYF	TRBV29-1	TRBJ2-7	NA
CASSIGTGHSYEQYF	TRBV19	TRBJ2-7	NA
CASSAWRAGGRDTQYF	TRBV10-2	TRBJ2-3	NA
CASSREGSRGWETQYF	TRBV11-2	TRBJ2-5	few
CASSQVGVSYNEQFF	TRBV7-8	TRBJ2-1	NA